The rows below give T cell receptor beta chains drawn from one sample of a study of blood T cell repertoires in COVID-19. Assay used: immunoSEQ multiplex PCR; TCRdb lists only in-frame clones, some missing. The sample contains approximately 90,000 clones, about four fifths of which appear only once. Sample: peripheral blood. These receptors came from a man aged 65 to 85 with COVID-19, enrolled during active disease. Both conserved end residues are trimmed from each CDR3. Fields, in order: V gene, J gene, CDR3 protein.

>TRBV4-3|TRBJ2-7
ASSQDGSYEQY
>TRBV7-2|TRBJ2-1
ASSFAAGTYNEQF
>TRBV4-3|TRBJ2-3
ASSQDLALGSTDTQY
>TRBV5-4|TRBJ2-5
ASSTRSDSQETQY
>TRBV9|TRBJ2-7
ASSVLAGESYEQY
>TRBV7-9|TRBJ2-5
ASSRGAVETQY
>TRBV28|TRBJ1-2
ASSPPSFYGYT
>TRBV9|TRBJ2-3
ASSVVAEHTDTQY
>TRBV5-4|TRBJ1-1
ASSLVAGDTEAF
>TRBV18|TRBJ2-1
ASSPVGAGNEQF
>TRBV28|TRBJ1-6
ASSSPGQGNSPLH
>TRBV6-5|TRBJ2-7
ASSGATGPYEQY
>TRBV28|TRBJ2-7
ASSDDRNEQY
>TRBV11-2|TRBJ1-1
ASSGGTGQSKTTNTEAF
>TRBV5-5|TRBJ1-2
ASSLTGINYGYT
>TRBV2|TRBJ2-7
ASSVGTGVYEQY
>TRBV24-1|TRBJ1-1
ATSARDRTEAF
>TRBV7-9|TRBJ1-2
ASSHSEAGGLYGYT
>TRBV19|TRBJ1-6
ASSPGSSYNSPLH
>TRBV11-3|TRBJ2-7
ASSYYGSAGEQY
>TRBV5-3|TRBJ2-2
ARSCPGLAVNTGELF
>TRBV6-2/TRBV6-3|TRBJ1-5
ASSYSTRTGPNNQPQH
>TRBV11-2|TRBJ2-1
ASSFGEARYNEQF
>TRBV11-2|TRBJ1-1
ASSPRDRVSGEAF